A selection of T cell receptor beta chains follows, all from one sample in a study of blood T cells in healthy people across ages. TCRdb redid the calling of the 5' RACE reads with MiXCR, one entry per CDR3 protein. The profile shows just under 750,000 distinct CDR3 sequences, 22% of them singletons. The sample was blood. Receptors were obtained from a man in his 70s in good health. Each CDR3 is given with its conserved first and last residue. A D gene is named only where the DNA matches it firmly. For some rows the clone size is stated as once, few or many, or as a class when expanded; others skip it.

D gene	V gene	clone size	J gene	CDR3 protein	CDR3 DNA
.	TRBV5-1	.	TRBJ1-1	CASSSAGTVNTEAFF	TGCGCCAGCAGCTCAGCAGGGACGGTGAACACTGAAGCTTTCTTT
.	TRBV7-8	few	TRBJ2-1	CASSGGPPHEQFF	TGTGCCAGCAGCGGGGGACCGCCCCATGAGCAGTTCTTC
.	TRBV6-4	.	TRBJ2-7	CASSDSAGSYEQYF	TGTGCCAGCAGTGACTCTGCCGGATCCTACGAGCAGTACTTC
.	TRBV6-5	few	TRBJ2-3	CASRDEVPDTQYF	TGTGCCAGCAGGGACGAGGTTCCAGATACGCAGTATTTT
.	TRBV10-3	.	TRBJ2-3	CAIRDRFTDTQYF	TGTGCCATCAGGGACAGATTCACAGATACGCAGTATTTT
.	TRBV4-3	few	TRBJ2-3	CASSQDLGLIADTQYF	TGCGCCAGCAGCCAAGATCTTGGACTTATCGCAGATACGCAGTATTTT
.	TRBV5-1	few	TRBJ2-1	CASSFDPGEQFF	TGCGCCAGCAGCTTCGACCCCGGGGAGCAGTTCTTC
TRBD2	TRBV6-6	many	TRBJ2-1	CASSPSGRLDNEQFF	TGTGCCAGCAGTCCTAGCGGGAGACTTGACAATGAGCAGTTCTTC
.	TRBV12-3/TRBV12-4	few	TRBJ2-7	CASSPNPGFETYEQYF	TGTGCCAGCAGTCCAAACCCGGGGTTCGAGACCTACGAGCAGTACTTC
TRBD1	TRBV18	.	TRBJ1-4	CASSPSRGRNEKLFF	TGTGCCAGCTCACCCAGCAGGGGGCGAAATGAAAAACTGTTTTTT
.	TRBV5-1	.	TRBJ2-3	CASSPRAQSTDTQYF	TGCGCCAGCAGCCCCAGGGCCCAGAGCACAGATACGCAGTATTTT
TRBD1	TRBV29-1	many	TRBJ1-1	CSVARDRGQSEAFF	TGCAGCGTTGCTCGGGACAGGGGGCAGTCTGAAGCTTTCTTT
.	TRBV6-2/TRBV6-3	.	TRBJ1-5	CASSSGGGHNQPQHF	TGTGCCAGCAGTTCGGGCGGCGGACACAATCAGCCCCAGCATTTT
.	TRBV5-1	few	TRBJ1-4	CASSGGLSGEKLFF	TGCGCCAGCAGCGGGGGACTCTCGGGGGAAAAACTGTTTTTT
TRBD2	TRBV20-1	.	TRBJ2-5	CSARLAGGPRETQYF	TGCAGTGCTAGGCTAGCGGGGGGGCCGCGAGAGACCCAGTACTTC
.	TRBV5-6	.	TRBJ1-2	CASSSLRRTNYGYTF	TGTGCCAGCAGCTCCTTGAGACGGACGAACTATGGCTACACCTTC
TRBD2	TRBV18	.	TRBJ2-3	CASSPPTSGSGDTQYF	TGTGCCAGCTCACCACCGACTAGCGGGAGTGGAGATACGCAGTATTTT